This passage covers 25 T cell receptor beta chains from one sample sequenced in a study of shared clonotypes between healthy human individuals. Generated by immunoSEQ multiplex PCR, the TCRdb table keeps only in-frame clones and is missing some. Among a few million clones, approximately 92% were seen once, and the ten largest hold less than 2%. Naive CD8 populations comprised CD45RO-negative cells positively selected for CCR7, excluding terminally differentiated effector memory CD45RA+ cells. Sequencing was performed on naive CD8+ T cells from PBMCs. The source of these receptors is a man aged 18 to 35 in good health. Some clones in this sample may be carry-over from other donors' samples.

The rearrangement joins TRBV28 to TRBJ2-7; D might be TRBD2 (5 bases). Germline loops: CDR1 MDHEN, CDR2 SYDVKM. This CDR3 has 13 residues. The V gene lost 2 bases and the J gene lost 7 bases, with 12 bases spanning the gap. CDR3 region: CASSLDPRGEQYF. The CDR3 coding sequence is TGTGCCAGCAGTTTAGATCCCCGGGGTGAGCAGTACTTC.

The V gene is TRBV7-9, the J gene TRBJ1-5, with D unresolved. Germline V gene data show CDR1 as SEHNR and CDR2 as FQNEAQ (reference sequence). V dropped 1 base and J dropped 6 bases, with 10 bases sitting between them. The CDR3 totals 14 residues. The CDR3 protein is CASSLGGLSQPQHF. CDR3 in DNA: TGTGCCAGCAGCTTAGGAGGGTTGAGTCAGCCCCAGCATTTT.

The J gene is TRBJ2-1, the V gene TRBV28; 12 bases align to TRBD2. J lost 3 bases, V lost 7 bases, and 4 bases had no gene match. The CDR3 is 15 amino acids. Germline CDR1 and CDR2: MDHEN and SYDVKM. The CDR3 protein is CASTTSGRSYNEQFF. The CDR3 DNA is TGTGCCAGCACCACTAGCGGGAGGAGCTACAATGAGCAGTTCTTC.

This sequence joins TRBV4-3 and TRBJ2-3; 10 bases are a match to TRBD2. Germline trimming cut 0 bases from V and 4 bases from J; bases unmatched to any gene: 10. Germline CDR1 LGHNA, CDR2 YSLEER. The CDR3 runs to 18 residues. In DNA form, the CDR3 reads TGCGCCAGCAGCCAAGATGGAACTAGCGGGATTCGGGCAGATACGCAGTATTTT. Its protein is CASSQDGTSGIRADTQYF.

The chain employs TRBV27 and TRBJ2-7; 12 bases match TRBD2. Germline-derived CDR1 and CDR2 are MNHEY and SMNVEV (reference sequence). The junction had 6 bases not matched to a gene; V was cut back by 3 bases and J by 6 bases. There are 15 residues in the CDR3. CDR3 amino acids: CASSFLLAGGFEQYF. The CDR3, as DNA: TGTGCCAGCAGTTTCCTACTAGCGGGAGGTTTCGAGCAGTACTTC.

The chain uses TRBV9 and TRBJ2-7, with TRBD1 matching over 7 bases. Germline CDR1 is SGDLS and CDR2 is YYNGEE. The CDR3 length is 16 residues. Germline trimming cut 3 bases from V and 5 bases from J; bases unmatched to any gene: 14. The CDR3 here is CASSDHRGSLTDEQYF. The CDR3 DNA follows: TGTGCCAGCAGCGACCACAGGGGAAGCTTAACCGACGAGCAGTACTTC.

The chain carries TRBV19 and TRBJ2-3, with 15 bases matching TRBD2. V was clipped by 3 bases and J by 3 bases; unmatched bases: 7. CDR1 is LNHDA and CDR2 is SQIVND in the germline V gene (reference sequence). This CDR3 spans 18 amino acids. For the CDR3, the DNA is TGTGCCAGTAGTATTGGACTAGCGGGAGGGCCGGTGACAGATACGCAGTATTTT. Its translation: CASSIGLAGGPVTDTQYF.

A note on this clone: Distinct nucleotide sequences in the sample also encode this CDR3. CDR3 DNA sequence: TGTGCCAGCGGGGATTACGAGCAGTACTTC. Translated, it gives CASGDYEQYF. This chain uses TRBV27 with TRBJ2-7; D gene uncertain. This CDR3 comprises 10 residues. V lost 8 bases and J 4 bases, leaving 6 bases between the germline ends. CDR1 and CDR2 from the germline V gene are MNHEY and SMNVEV (reference sequence).

This clone was observed a single time. V gene TRBV28 combines with J gene TRBJ1-2; D is possibly TRBD1 (6 bases). Germline CDR1 MDHEN, CDR2 SYDVKM. Trimming shortened V by 2 bases and J by 0 bases, and 10 bases separated the two germline ends. The CDR3 has 15 residues. DNA of the CDR3: TGTGCCAGCAGTTTAAGGACAGTACCTAACTATGGCTACACCTTC. Translating it yields CASSLRTVPNYGYTF.

This chain links TRBV4-1 with TRBJ1-1; D call uncertain. This CDR3 spans 17 amino acids. Trimming shortened V by 0 bases and J by 0 bases, and 14 bases separated the two germline ends. The V gene's germline CDR1 is MGHRA and CDR2 YSYEKL. This CDR3 is CASSQEFGTVLNTEAFF. In DNA form, the CDR3 reads TGCGCCAGCAGCCAAGAATTTGGCACGGTCCTGAACACTGAAGCTTTCTTT.

This clone occurred a few times. V gene TRBV30 combines with J gene TRBJ1-1; unclear D gene. Germline CDR1 is GTSNPN and CDR2 is SVGIG (reference sequence). Trimming cost V 5 bases and J 4 bases, with 11 bases left between them. This CDR3 has 12 amino acids. Here the CDR3 reads CAWSRLATEAFF. In DNA, the CDR3 is TGTGCCTGGTCAAGATTGGCCACTGAAGCTTTCTTT.

This chain uses TRBV28 with TRBJ1-1, with TRBD1 matching over 9 bases. With V trimmed by 2 bases and J by 1 base, 5 bases remained unmatched. The germline V gene has CDR1 MDHEN and CDR2 SYDVKM. The CDR3 is 16 residues long. The CDR3 loop reads CASSLGQGYENTEAFF. CDR3 nucleotide sequence: TGTGCCAGCAGTTTAGGACAGGGGTATGAGAACACTGAAGCTTTCTTT. Drawing the rest from reference TRBV28 and TRBJ1-1, the complete variable domain is DVKVTQSSRYLVKRTGEKVFLECVQDMDHENMFWYRQDPGLGLRLIYFSYDVKMKEKGDIPEGYSVSREKKERFSLILESASTNQTSMYLCASSLGQGYENTEAFFGQGTRLTVV.

This rearrangement joins TRBV25-1 to TRBJ2-5; D unresolved. Germline V gives CDR1 MGHDK, CDR2 SYGVNS. CDR3 length equals 13 residues. The ends were cut back, 11 bases at V and 2 bases at J, with 15 bases in the middle. CDR3 DNA sequence: TGTGCCTGCAAATCCCCCGAGCAAGAGACCCAGTACTTC. This codes for CACKSPEQETQYF.

This clone was picked up one time. The J gene is TRBJ2-7, the V gene TRBV6-1, with 7 bases fitting TRBD1. J gave up 3 bases and V 2 bases, and 7 bases lay outside the gene matches. Germline CDR1 MNHNS, CDR2 SASEGT. The CDR3 runs 15 residues. This CDR3 is CASSEWQGVSYEQYF. CDR3 nucleotides: TGTGCCAGCAGTGAATGGCAGGGGGTGAGCTACGAGCAGTACTTC.

V and J are TRBV9 and TRBJ2-5; possibly TRBD1 or TRBD2 for D (5 bases each). The germline CDR1 and CDR2 sequences are SGDLS and YYNGEE. V lost 3 bases to trimming and J lost 3 bases, with 12 bases between them. CDR3 length equals 14 residues. The CDR3 nucleotides read TGTGCCAGCAGCGACGGGACGCGCAAAGAGACCCAGTACTTC. Its translation: CASSDGTRKETQYF.

As regards this clone: This sample includes further DNA sequences coding for the same CDR3. J is TRBJ2-1 and V is TRBV5-1; 9 bases agree with TRBD2. V dropped 4 bases and J dropped 4; count of bases not matched to a gene: 6. Germline V lookup: CDR1 SGHRS, CDR2 YFSETQ. The CDR3 is made up of 15 amino acids. CDR3 region: CASSLTSGTYNEQFF. As DNA, the CDR3 is TGCGCCAGCAGCCTGACTAGCGGCACTTACAATGAGCAGTTCTTC.

This chain connects TRBV6-5 to TRBJ2-7, with 10 bases fitting TRBD1. J gave up 12 bases and V 11 bases, and 7 bases lay outside the gene matches. CDR3 size: 10 residues. Looked up from germline, CDR1 is MNHEY and CDR2 is SVGAGI. The CDR3 DNA reads TGTGCCGCGGGACAGGGGAATAGGTACTTC. Amino acid sequence: CAAGQGNRYF.

The V and J genes are TRBV9 and TRBJ1-2, with D perhaps matching TRBD1 (6 bases). Trimming stripped 6 bases from V and 8 bases from J, with 11 bases between. Germline CDR1 SGDLS, CDR2 YYNGEE. The length of the CDR3 is 11 residues. CDR3 nucleotides: TGTGCCAGCATGGGGGGCTCGGGCTACACCTTC. Translating it yields CASMGGSGYTF.

The chain has TRBV15 and TRBJ1-5; perhaps TRBD1 as D (5 bases). Germline CDR1 LNHNV, CDR2 YYDKDF (reference sequence). V lost 0 bases and J lost 3, with 15 bases in between. This CDR3 region has 17 residues. Written as DNA, the CDR3 is TGTGCCACCAGCAGAGATTGGGGGGAGCCCCTCAATCAGCCCCAGCATTTT. It translates to CATSRDWGEPLNQPQHF. The variable domain in full, with the rest retrieved from reference TRBV15 and TRBJ1-5, is DAMVIQNPRYQVTQFGKPVTLSCSQTLNHNVMYWYQQKSSQAPKLLFHYYDKDFNNEADTPDNFQSRRPNTSFCFLDIRSPGLGDTAMYLCATSRDWGEPLNQPQHFGDGTRLSIL.

V gene TRBV6-5 combines with J gene TRBJ2-1; 8 positions agree with TRBD1. The ends lost 4 bases at V and 5 bases at J; junction bases unmatched: 10. Germline values: CDR1 MNHEY, CDR2 SVGAGI. The CDR3 is 16 amino acids. CDR3 nucleotide sequence: TGTGCCAGCAGTTGGCTCGACAGGGGTGGCCACAATGAGCAGTTCTTC. Its translation: CASSWLDRGGHNEQFF.

V and J are TRBV27 and TRBJ2-7; D is possibly TRBD1 (6 bases). Trimming took off 8 bases at V and 3 bases at J, with 14 bases between the two ends. The CDR3 covers 13 residues. Germline CDR1 reads MNHEY; CDR2 reads SMNVEV (reference sequence). The CDR3 loop is CASGNQGYYEQYF. The DNA for the CDR3 is TGTGCCAGCGGGAACCAGGGGTACTACGAGCAGTACTTC.

This clone was detected once. This chain uses TRBV4-1 with TRBJ1-2; 9 bases line up with TRBD1. The CDR3 has 15 residues. V dropped 3 bases and J dropped 2; count of bases not matched to a gene: 4. Germline-derived CDR1 and CDR2 are MGHRA and YSYEKL. CDR3 region: CASSHIGQGNYGYTF. CDR3 in DNA: TGCGCCAGCAGCCACATCGGACAGGGGAACTATGGCTACACCTTC.

The V gene is TRBV28, the J gene TRBJ1-5; TRBD1 might be the D (5 bases). CDR1 and CDR2 (germline): MDHEN, SYDVKM. V dropped 7 bases and J dropped 3 bases, with 10 bases sitting between them. This CDR3 region has 13 residues. DNA for the CDR3: TGTGCCAGCACTGACAGATTCAATCAGCCCCAGCATTTT. It specifies CASTDRFNQPQHF.

The V call is TRBV7-9, the J call TRBJ1-1; perhaps TRBD1 as D (6 bases). The germline V and J ends were trimmed by 8 bases and 6 bases, with 16 bases remaining between them. This CDR3 is 13 amino acids long. Germline V gene sequence: CDR1 SEHNR, CDR2 FQNEAQ (reference sequence). The CDR3 DNA is TGTGCCAGCGCGACTACAGGGACTCCTGAAGCTTTCTTT. Translating gives CASATTGTPEAFF.

The rearrangement joins TRBV7-8 to TRBJ2-1; maybe TRBD2 (6 bases). Germline lookup yields CDR1 SGHVS and CDR2 FQNEAQ. There are 16 residues in the CDR3. V was cut by 2 bases and J by 2 bases, with 13 bases left in between. The CDR3 is CASSLRGWEPYNEQFF. As DNA, the CDR3 is TGTGCCAGCAGCTTACGGGGGTGGGAGCCCTACAATGAGCAGTTCTTC.